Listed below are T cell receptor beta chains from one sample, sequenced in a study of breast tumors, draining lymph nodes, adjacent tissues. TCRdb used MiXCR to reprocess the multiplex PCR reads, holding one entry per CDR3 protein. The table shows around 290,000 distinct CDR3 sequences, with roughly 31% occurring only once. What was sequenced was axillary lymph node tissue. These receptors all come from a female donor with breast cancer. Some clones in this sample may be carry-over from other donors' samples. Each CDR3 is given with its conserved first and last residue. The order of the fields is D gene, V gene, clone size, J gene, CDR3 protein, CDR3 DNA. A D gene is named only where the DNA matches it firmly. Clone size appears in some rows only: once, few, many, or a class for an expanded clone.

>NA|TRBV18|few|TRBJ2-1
CASSQETYNEQFF
TGTGCCAGCTCACAGGAGACCTACAATGAGCAGTTCTTC
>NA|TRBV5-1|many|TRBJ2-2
CASSDTGELFF
TGCGCCAGCAGTGACACCGGGGAGCTGTTTTTT
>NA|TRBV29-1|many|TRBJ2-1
CSVEGTESYNEQFF
TGCAGCGTTGAGGGGACGGAGTCCTACAATGAGCAGTTCTTC
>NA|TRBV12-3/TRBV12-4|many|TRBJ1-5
CASSKQGTSNQPQHF
TGTGCCAGCAGTAAACAGGGCACTAGCAATCAGCCCCAGCATTTT
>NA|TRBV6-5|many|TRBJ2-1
CASSYRRGGHEQFF
TGTGCCAGCAGTTACAGGCGAGGGGGGCATGAGCAGTTCTTC
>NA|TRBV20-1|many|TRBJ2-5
CSALGTNQETQYF
TGCAGTGCTCTCGGGACAAACCAAGAGACCCAGTACTTC
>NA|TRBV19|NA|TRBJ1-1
CASSRLGRGGSMNTEAFF
TGTGCCAGTAGTAGGTTGGGGAGGGGAGGGAGTATGAACACTGAAGCTTTCTTT
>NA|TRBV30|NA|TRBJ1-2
CAWTSGTSRWGYTF
TGTGCCTGGACCTCGGGGACCTCGAGATGGGGCTACACCTTC
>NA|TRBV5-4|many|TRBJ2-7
CASSLGEGATYEQYF
TGTGCCAGCAGCTTAGGGGAAGGAGCGACTTACGAGCAGTACTTC
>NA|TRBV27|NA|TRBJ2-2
CATRGMGAGELFF
TGTGCCACCCGAGGTATGGGGGCCGGGGAGCTGTTTTTT
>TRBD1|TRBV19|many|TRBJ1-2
CASTKRQGTNYGYTF
TGTGCCAGTACCAAAAGACAGGGAACTAACTATGGCTACACCTTC
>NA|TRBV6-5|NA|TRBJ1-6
CASSYSNLSPLHF
TGTGCCAGCAGTTACTCGAACCTTTCACCCCTCCACTTT
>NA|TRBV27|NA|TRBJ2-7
CASSSNYYEQYF
TGTGCCAGCAGTTCTAATTACTACGAGCAGTACTTC
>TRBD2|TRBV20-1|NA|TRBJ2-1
CSARLGASGSPLGNEQFF
TGCAGTGCTAGGTTAGGTGCTAGCGGGAGCCCTCTGGGGAATGAGCAGTTCTTC
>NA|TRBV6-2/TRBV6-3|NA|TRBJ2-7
CASRERQLTREQYF
TGTGCCAGCAGAGAACGTCAGCTTACGAGAGAGCAGTACTTC
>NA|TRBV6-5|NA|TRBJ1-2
CASREQGQAHYGYTF
TGTGCCAGCAGAGAACAGGGTCAAGCGCACTATGGCTACACCTTC
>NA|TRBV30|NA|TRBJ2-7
CACGQLSYEQYF
TGTGCCTGCGGACAGCTCTCCTACGAGCAGTACTTC
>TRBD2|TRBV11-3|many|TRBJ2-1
CASSLSAGLADNEQFF
TGTGCCAGCAGCTTATCGGCGGGACTAGCGGACAATGAGCAGTTCTTC
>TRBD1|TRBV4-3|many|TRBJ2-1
CASSQSRRDRLRNEQFF
TGCGCCAGCAGCCAATCGCGCCGGGACAGGTTACGCAATGAGCAGTTCTTC
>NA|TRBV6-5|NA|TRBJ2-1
CASSPNGRTYNEQFF
TGTGCTAGCAGTCCTAACGGACGAACCTACAATGAGCAGTTCTTC
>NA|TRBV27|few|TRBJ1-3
CASRNADSGNTIYF
TGTGCCAGCAGGAACGCGGACTCTGGAAACACCATATATTTT
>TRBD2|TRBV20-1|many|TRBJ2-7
CSARDDSDLAGPVYEQYF
TGCAGTGCTAGAGACGACTCAGACCTAGCGGGACCGGTCTACGAGCAGTACTTC
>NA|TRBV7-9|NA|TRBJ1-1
CASSFGGHEAFF
TGTGCCAGCAGCTTCGGGGGGCATGAAGCTTTCTTT
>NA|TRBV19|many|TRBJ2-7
CASSIDQRAGNYEQYF
TGTGCCAGTAGTATAGATCAGCGTGCGGGGAACTACGAGCAGTACTTC
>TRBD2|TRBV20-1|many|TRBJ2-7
CSARGTSGRAYEQYF
TGCAGTGCTAGAGGGACTAGCGGGAGGGCCTACGAGCAGTACTTC
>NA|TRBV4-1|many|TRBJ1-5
CASRNTGTNQPQHF
TGCGCCAGCAGGAATACAGGGACGAATCAGCCCCAGCATTTT
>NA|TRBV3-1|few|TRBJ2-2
CASSQGSGTGELFF
TGTGCCAGCAGCCAAGGCAGCGGGACCGGGGAGCTGTTTTTT
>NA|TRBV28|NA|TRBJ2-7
CASSRQGGVYEQYF
TGTGCCAGCAGTAGACAGGGAGGGGTCTACGAGCAGTACTTC